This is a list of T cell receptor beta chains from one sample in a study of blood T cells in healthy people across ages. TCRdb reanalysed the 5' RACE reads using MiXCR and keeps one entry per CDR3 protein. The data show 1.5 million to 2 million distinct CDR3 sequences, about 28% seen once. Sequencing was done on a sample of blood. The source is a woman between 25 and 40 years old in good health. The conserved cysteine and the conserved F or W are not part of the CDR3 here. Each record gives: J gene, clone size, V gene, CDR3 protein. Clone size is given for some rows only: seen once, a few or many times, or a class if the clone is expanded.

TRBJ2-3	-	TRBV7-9	ASSISTGTQY
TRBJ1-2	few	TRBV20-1	SASKTGAVYGYT
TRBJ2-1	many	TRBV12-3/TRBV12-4	ASSFRVRGATYNEQF
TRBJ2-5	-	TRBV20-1	SALKSETQY
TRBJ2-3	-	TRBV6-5	ASSYDRELDTQY
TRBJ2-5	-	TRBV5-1	ASSLDKGGGETQY
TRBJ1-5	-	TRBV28	ASSPTKGAGQPQH
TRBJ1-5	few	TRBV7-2	ASSLDGGGRQPQH
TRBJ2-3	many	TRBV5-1	ASSLELAGSTDTQY
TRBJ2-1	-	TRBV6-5	ASSSRRGSRSEQF
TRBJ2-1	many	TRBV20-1	SARDLVSYNEQF
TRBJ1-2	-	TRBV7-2	ASSLDGRRIYGYT
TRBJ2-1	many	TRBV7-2	ASSSGLAGGSYNEQF
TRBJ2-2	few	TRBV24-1	AASDSTGGPGGELF
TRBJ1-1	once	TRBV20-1	SAREHLNTEAF
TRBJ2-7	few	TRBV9	ASSGGTENYEQY
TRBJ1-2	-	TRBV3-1	ASGSRTGNYGCT
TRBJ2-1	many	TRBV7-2	ASSPSSGGAYNEQF
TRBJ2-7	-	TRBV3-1	ASSLQREAYEQY
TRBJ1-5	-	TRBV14	ASGQDRGQPQH
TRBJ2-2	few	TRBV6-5	ASSGQGARTGELF
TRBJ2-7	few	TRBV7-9	ASPGPRGEQY
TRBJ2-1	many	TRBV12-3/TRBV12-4	ASSYRTSGGNEQF
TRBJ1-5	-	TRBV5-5	ASSLFWSNQPQH
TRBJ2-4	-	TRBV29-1	SGFIVGEDIQY
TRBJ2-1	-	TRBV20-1	SPLDYHTYNEQF
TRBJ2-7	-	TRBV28	ASSLGTGANPYEQY
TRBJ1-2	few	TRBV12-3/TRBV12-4	ASTDTYGYT
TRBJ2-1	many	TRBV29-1	SDVPVGDEQF
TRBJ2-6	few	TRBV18	ASSPQGVVGANVLT